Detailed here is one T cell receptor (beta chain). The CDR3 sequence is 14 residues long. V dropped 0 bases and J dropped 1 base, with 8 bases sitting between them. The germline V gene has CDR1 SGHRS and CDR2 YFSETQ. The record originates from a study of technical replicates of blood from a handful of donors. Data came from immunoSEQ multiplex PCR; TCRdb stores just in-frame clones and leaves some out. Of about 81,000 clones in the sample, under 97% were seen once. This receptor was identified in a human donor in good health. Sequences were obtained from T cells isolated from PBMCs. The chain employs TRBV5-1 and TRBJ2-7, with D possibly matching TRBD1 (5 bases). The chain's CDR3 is CASSLEGRSYEQYF. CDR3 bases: TGCGCCAGCAGCTTGGAGGGGCGATCCTACGAGCAGTACTTC.